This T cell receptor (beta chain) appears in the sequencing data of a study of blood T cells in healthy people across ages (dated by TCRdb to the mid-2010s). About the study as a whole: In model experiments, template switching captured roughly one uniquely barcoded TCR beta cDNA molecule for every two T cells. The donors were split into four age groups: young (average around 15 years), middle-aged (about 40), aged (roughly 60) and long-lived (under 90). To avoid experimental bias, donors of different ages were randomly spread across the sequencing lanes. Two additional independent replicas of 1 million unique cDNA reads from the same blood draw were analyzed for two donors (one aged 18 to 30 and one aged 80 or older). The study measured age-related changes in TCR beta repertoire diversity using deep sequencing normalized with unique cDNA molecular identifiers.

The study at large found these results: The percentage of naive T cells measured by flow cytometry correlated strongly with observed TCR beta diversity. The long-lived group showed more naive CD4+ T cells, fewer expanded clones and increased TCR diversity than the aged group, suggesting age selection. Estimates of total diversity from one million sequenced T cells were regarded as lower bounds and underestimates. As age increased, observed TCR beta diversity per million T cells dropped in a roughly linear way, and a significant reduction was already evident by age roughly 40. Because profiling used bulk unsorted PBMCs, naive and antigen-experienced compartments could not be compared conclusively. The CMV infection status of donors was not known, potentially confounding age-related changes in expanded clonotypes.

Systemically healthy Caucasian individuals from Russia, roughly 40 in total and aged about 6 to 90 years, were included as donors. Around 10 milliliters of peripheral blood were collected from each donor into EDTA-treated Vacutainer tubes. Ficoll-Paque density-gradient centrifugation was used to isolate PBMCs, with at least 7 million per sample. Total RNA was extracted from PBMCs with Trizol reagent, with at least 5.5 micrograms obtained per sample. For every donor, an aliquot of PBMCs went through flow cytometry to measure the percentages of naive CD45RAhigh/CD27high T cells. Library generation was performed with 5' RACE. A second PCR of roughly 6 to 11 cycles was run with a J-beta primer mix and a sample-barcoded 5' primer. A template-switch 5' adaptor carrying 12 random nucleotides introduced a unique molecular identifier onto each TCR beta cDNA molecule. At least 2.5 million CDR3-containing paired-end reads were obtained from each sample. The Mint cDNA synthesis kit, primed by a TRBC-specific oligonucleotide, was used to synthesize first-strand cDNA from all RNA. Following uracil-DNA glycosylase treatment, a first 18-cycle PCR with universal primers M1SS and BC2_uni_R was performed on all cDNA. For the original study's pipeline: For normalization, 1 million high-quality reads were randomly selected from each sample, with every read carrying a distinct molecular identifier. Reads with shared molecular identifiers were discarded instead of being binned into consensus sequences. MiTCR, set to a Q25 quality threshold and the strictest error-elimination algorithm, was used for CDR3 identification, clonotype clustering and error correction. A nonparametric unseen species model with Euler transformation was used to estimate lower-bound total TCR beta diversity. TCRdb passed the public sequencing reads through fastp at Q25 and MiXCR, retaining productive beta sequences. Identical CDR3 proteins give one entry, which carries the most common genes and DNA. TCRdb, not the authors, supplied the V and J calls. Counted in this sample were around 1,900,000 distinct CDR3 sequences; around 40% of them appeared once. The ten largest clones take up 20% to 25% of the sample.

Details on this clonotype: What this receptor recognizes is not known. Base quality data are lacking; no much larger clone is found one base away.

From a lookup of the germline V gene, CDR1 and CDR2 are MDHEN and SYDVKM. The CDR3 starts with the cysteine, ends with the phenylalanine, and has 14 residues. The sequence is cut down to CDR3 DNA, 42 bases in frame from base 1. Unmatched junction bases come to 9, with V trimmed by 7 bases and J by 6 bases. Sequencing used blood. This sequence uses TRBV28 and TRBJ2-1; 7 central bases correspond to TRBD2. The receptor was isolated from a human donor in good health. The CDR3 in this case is CASNRPPGGNEQFF. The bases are TGTGCCAGCAACCGTCCGCCGGGGGGCAATGAGCAGTTCTTC.